Described below is a single T cell receptor beta chain sequence and its context. The data were produced by immunoSEQ multiplex PCR, yet TCRdb's version contains in-frame clones alone and is incomplete. The table records about 200,000 clones, about 85% of them present only once. This entry comes from a study of blood T cell repertoires in COVID-19. For the study at large: From the United States, Italy and Spain came samples of acute and convalescent COVID-19. PBMCs, B-cell-depleted T cells, or T cells were the source of the cDNA or gDNA that made up the material.

The CDR3 is 15 amino acids. Germline V lookup: CDR1 LGHDT, CDR2 YNNKEL (reference sequence). J lost 1 base, V lost 3 bases, and 4 bases had no gene match. This rearrangement joins TRBV3-1 (or the pseudogene TRBV3-2) to TRBJ2-7, with 9 bases aligning to TRBD1. This sequence originates from a woman older than 75 with acute or convalescent COVID-19. Material: peripheral blood. CDR3 coding DNA: TGTGCCAGCAGCCACACAGGGGGCCTATCCTACGAGCAGTACTTC. As protein: CASSHTGGLSYEQYF.